These 20 T cell receptor beta chains were sequenced from one sample in a study of T cell repertoires in cytomegalovirus infection. TCRdb passed the reads through MiXCR, listing each CDR3 protein once. The sample lists hundreds of thousands of distinct CDR3 sequences, about a tenth occurring once. The sample consisted of PBMCs. Receptors originate from a human donor in good health (CMV status not recorded). Some clones in this sample may be carry-over from other donors' samples.

This clonotype was recorded many times. V and J are TRBV5-6 and TRBJ1-5, with D possibly TRBD1 on 5 matching bases. CDR3 size: 14 residues. The ends were cut back, 4 bases at V and 7 bases at J, with 15 bases in the middle. Looked up from germline, CDR1 is SGHDT and CDR2 is YYEEEE. This CDR3 is CASSSGGPGQPQHF. The DNA for the CDR3 is TGTGCCAGCAGCAGCGGAGGGCCAGGGCAGCCCCAGCATTTT.

The sample holds many counts of this clonotype. The V and J genes are TRBV5-1 and TRBJ1-1; possibly TRBD1 for D (6 bases). Trimming took off 4 bases at V and 2 bases at J, with 15 bases between the two ends. Looked up from germline, CDR1 is SGHRS and CDR2 is YFSETQ. The CDR3 extends over 15 amino acids. The CDR3 region is CASSLGQIVNTEAFF. The CDR3 nucleotides read TGCGCCAGCAGCCTCGGACAGATTGTAAACACTGAAGCTTTCTTT.

This chain uses TRBV20-1 with TRBJ1-2, with a tentative D call TRBD1 (5 bases). With 5 bases removed from V and 7 bases from J, the gap between germline ends came to 8 bases. The length of the CDR3 is 10 residues. The V gene's germline CDR1 is DFQATT and CDR2 SNEGSKA (reference sequence). The CDR3 sequence is CSAHDSGYTF. CDR3 bases: TGCAGTGCTCATGACAGTGGCTACACCTTC.

This clonotype was detected ten times or more. The chain carries TRBV11-3 and TRBJ2-2; the D gene is possibly TRBD2 (5 bases). Germline CDR1 reads SGHNT; CDR2 reads YENEEA. This CDR3 is 14 amino acids long. V lost 6 bases to trimming and J lost 8 bases, with 16 bases between them. The CDR3 reads CASRSSPGEGELFF. CDR3 nucleotide sequence: TGTGCCAGCAGATCCTCACCCGGGGAGGGGGAGCTGTTTTTT. Using reference TRBV11-3 and TRBJ2-2 for the parts outside the CDR3, the full variable domain is EAGVVQSPRYKIIEKKQPVAFWCNPISGHNTLYWYLQNLGQGPELLIRYENEEAVDDSQLPKDRFSAERLKGVDSTLKIQPAELGDSAVYLCASRSSPGEGELFFGEGSRLTVL.

This clonotype was found many times. The gene calls are TRBV7-2 and TRBJ2-3, with a tentative D call TRBD1 (6 bases). The germline CDR1 and CDR2 sequences are SGHTA and FQGNSA. The CDR3 has 13 amino acids. The V gene lost 5 bases and the J gene lost 6 bases, with 12 bases spanning the gap. The CDR3 loop reads CASSRRRGDTQYF. Here the CDR3 DNA reads TGTGCCAGCAGCCGCCGAAGGGGGGATACGCAGTATTTT.

Comments on this clonotype: This may be a read error, as it is one base from a much larger clone. CDR3 sequence reads: CASSHAGTEYNEQFF. In DNA form, the CDR3 reads TGTGCCAGCAGCCACGCCGGGACAGAGTACAATGAGCAGTTCTTC. The rearrangement links TRBV27 to TRBJ2-1; TRBD1 aligns across 7 bases. Germline CDR1 and CDR2: MNHEY and SMNVEV (reference sequence). The CDR3 runs to 15 residues. The V segment lost 6 bases and the J segment 4 bases; nucleotides outside the gene matches: 9.

This clonotype occurred a few times. The rearrangement joins TRBV7-9 to TRBJ1-5; 9 nucleotides align to TRBD1. Germline CDR1 is SEHNR and CDR2 is FQNEAQ (reference sequence). The V gene end was trimmed by 3 bases and the J gene end by 3 bases; junction bases not matched to a gene: 6. The CDR3 is made up of 16 amino acids. In nucleotides, the CDR3 is TGTGCCAGCAGCTTGGGACAGGGTAGCCTCAATCAGCCCCAGCATTTT. It translates to CASSLGQGSLNQPQHF.

Many counts were recorded for this clonotype. CDR3 residues: CASSSPSSGGPNEQFF. DNA of the CDR3: TGTGCCAGCAGCTCCCCCTCAAGCGGAGGCCCCAATGAGCAGTTCTTC. The chain carries TRBV7-3 and TRBJ2-1; the D gene is possibly TRBD2 (5 bases). The CDR3 has 16 amino acids. Per the germline V gene, CDR1 is SGHTA and CDR2 is FQGTGA. Trimming left V 4 bases short and J 6 bases short, with 19 bases between.

On this clonotype: It may be a read error: a sequence one base away is much more abundant. The chain is built from TRBV28 and TRBJ1-2; 7 bases map to TRBD1. The CDR3 length is 11 residues. CDR1 is MDHEN and CDR2 is SYDVKM in the germline V gene. CDR3 region: CVSVTGMGYTF. CDR3 in DNA: TGTGTCAGCGTGACAGGGATGGGCTACACCTTC.

V gene TRBV20-1 combines with J gene TRBJ2-1; no reliable D call. V lost 1 base and J lost 0, with 10 bases in between. The CDR3 is 15 residues long. CDR1 and CDR2 (germline): DFQATT, SNEGSKA (reference sequence). The CDR3 DNA reads TGCAGTGCTAGAGGGTCATACCGCTCCTACAATGAGCAGTTCTTC. Translating gives CSARGSYRSYNEQFF.

This clonotype was counted at least ten times. The rearrangement links TRBV6-6 to TRBJ1-2; D remains unclear. Trimming stripped 6 bases from V and 2 bases from J, with 10 bases between. Germline CDR1 MNHNY, CDR2 SVGAGI (reference sequence). CDR3 length equals 13 residues. Here the CDR3 DNA reads TGTGCCAGCAGCCCCGCCGCAAACTATGGCTACACCTTC. This encodes CASSPAANYGYTF.

DNA for the CDR3: TGTGCCAGCAGACCGTACCCCGGGACTGCCCAGCCTGGGGCCAACGTCCTGACTTTC. Translated, it gives CASRPYPGTAQPGANVLTF. The genes are TRBV6-6 and TRBJ2-6; tentatively, D is TRBD2 (6 bases). Trimming stripped 6 bases from V and 2 bases from J, with 23 bases between. The CDR3 totals 19 residues. Looked up from germline, CDR1 is MNHNY and CDR2 is SVGAGI (reference sequence).

This clonotype has at least ten counts. The chain is built from TRBV20-1 and TRBJ2-1; perhaps TRBD1 as D (6 bases). The CDR3 is made up of 13 amino acids. Trimming cost V 0 bases and J 12 bases, with 15 bases left between them. In germline, CDR1 is DFQATT, CDR2 SNEGSKA (reference sequence). The CDR3, as DNA: TGCAGTGCTAGAGATTGGGGGCAGGATTCGCAGTTCTTC. Its protein product is CSARDWGQDSQFF.

This clonotype was observed at least ten times. V gene TRBV7-2 combines with J gene TRBJ1-1; the match to TRBD1 covers 8 bases. The CDR3 sequence is 15 residues long. Trimming removed 3 bases from V and 1 base from J; junction bases left unmatched: 4. Germline values: CDR1 SGHTA, CDR2 FQGNSA. The CDR3 nucleotides read TGTGCCAGCAGCTTCAGGGGGCGGAGGAACACTGAAGCTTTCTTT. Its protein is CASSFRGRRNTEAFF.

This clonotype has only a few counts. V is TRBV9 and J is TRBJ1-1; 10 bases agree with TRBD1. The ends lost 2 bases at V and 5 bases at J; junction bases unmatched: 3. Per the germline V gene, CDR1 is SGDLS and CDR2 is YYNGEE. CDR3 length: 14 amino acids. The CDR3: CASSVGQGVTEAFF. The CDR3, as DNA: TGTGCCAGCAGCGTCGGACAGGGGGTTACTGAAGCTTTCTTT.

This clonotype has ten or more counts. The chain uses TRBV6-5 and TRBJ2-3; D unclear. V shed 0 bases and J shed 2 bases, with 9 bases lying between them. Germline-derived CDR1 and CDR2 are MNHEY and SVGAGI. This CDR3 comprises 15 residues. The CDR3 sequence: CASSYSALPTDTQYF. CDR3 DNA: TGTGCCAGCAGTTACTCGGCTCTACCCACAGATACGCAGTATTTT.

This clonotype was seen at least ten times. The chain has TRBV7-9 and TRBJ1-2; TRBD1 aligns across 8 bases. J gave up 9 bases and V 1 base, and 7 bases lay outside the gene matches. CDR3 length equals 14 residues. Germline V gene lookup returns CDR1 SEHNR and CDR2 FQNEAQ (reference sequence). This CDR3 reads CASSLGSQGVRYTF. CDR3 DNA sequence: TGTGCCAGCAGCTTAGGATCACAGGGGGTGCGCTACACCTTC.

This clonotype was seen repeatedly, ten times or more. V and J are TRBV20-1 and TRBJ2-3, with 12 positions matching TRBD2. The CDR3 is 16 residues long. Trimming removed 2 bases from V and 4 bases from J; junction bases left unmatched: 7. Germline V gives CDR1 DFQATT, CDR2 SNEGSKA (reference sequence). This chain's CDR3 is CSARPKLAGGPDTQYF. CDR3 DNA sequence: TGCAGTGCTAGACCCAAGCTAGCGGGGGGGCCAGATACGCAGTATTTT.

This clonotype was found many times. V gene TRBV3-1 combines with J gene TRBJ2-3; 10 bases agree with TRBD2. Germline CDR1 is LGHDT and CDR2 is YNNKEL (reference sequence). Trimming took 10 bases from V and 1 from J; bases not matched to a gene: 8. There are 15 residues in the CDR3. This chain's CDR3 is CATEEGTSGTDTQYF. The CDR3 coding sequence is TGTGCCACCGAGGAGGGGACTAGCGGCACAGATACGCAGTATTTT.

This chain joins TRBV6-4 and TRBJ2-1; D is ambiguous. This CDR3 has 13 amino acids. Germline loops: CDR1 MRHNA, CDR2 SNTAGT. Deletions cut 3 bases from V and 2 bases from J, with 5 bases between. CDR3 DNA sequence: TGTGCCAGCAGTGAAACTCCCTACAATGAGCAGTTCTTC. The encoded protein is CASSETPYNEQFF.